The rows below give T cell receptor beta chains drawn from one sample of a study of control samples from healthy donors and cancer patients. Only in-frame clones appear in the TCRdb table, and some are missing; sequencing was by immunoSEQ multiplex PCR. The sample records some 77,000 clones, roughly nine tenths being singletons. The sample consisted of blood. Receptors originate from a woman aged 60 to 75 in good health. Each CDR3 is given with its conserved first and last residue. D genes are given only for firm matches. Not every row has a clone size; where given, it reads once, few, many or a size class.

V gene	clone size	J gene	D gene	CDR3 protein	CDR3 DNA
TRBV4-3	few	TRBJ1-1	-	CASSQQQGPEAFF	TGCGCCAGCAGCCAACAACAGGGACCTGAAGCTTTCTTT
TRBV6-5	-	TRBJ2-2	TRBD1	CASSTRGQSTGELFF	TGTGCCAGCAGTACCCGGGGACAGTCGACCGGGGAGCTGTTTTTT
TRBV7-8	-	TRBJ2-2	TRBD2	CASSLRPGLAGVGLDGELFF	TGTGCCAGCAGCTTAAGGCCGGGACTAGCGGGAGTTGGGTTGGACGGGGAGCTGTTTTTT
TRBV7-9	-	TRBJ1-5	-	CASSFGLKALNQPQHF	TGTGCCAGCAGCTTCGGCCTCAAGGCCCTAAACCAGCCCCAGCATTTT
TRBV5-4	-	TRBJ2-3	-	CASSLAGRADTQYF	TGTGCCAGCAGCTTGGCCGGTAGAGCAGATACGCAGTATTTT
TRBV28	few	TRBJ1-4	-	CASSSSPTNEKLFF	TGTGCCAGCAGTTCGTCACCAACTAATGAAAAACTGTTTTTT
TRBV19	-	TRBJ2-1	TRBD1	CASSPDRGRNEQFF	TGTGCCAGTAGTCCGGACAGGGGTCGAAATGAGCAGTTCTTC
TRBV27	few	TRBJ2-2	TRBD1	CASTPIDRVNTGELFF	TGTGCCAGCACCCCGATCGACAGGGTGAACACCGGGGAGCTGTTTTTT
TRBV28	once	TRBJ2-4	-	CASSYLGENIQYF	TGTGCCAGCAGTTACCTAGGGGAGAACATTCAGTACTTC
TRBV9	-	TRBJ2-1	TRBD2	CASSYFSLAGGNEQFF	TGTGCCAGCAGCTACTTTTCCCTAGCGGGAGGAAATGAGCAGTTCTTC
TRBV29-1	-	TRBJ2-4	-	CAGGALNIQYF	TGCGCTGGGGGGGCGTTAAACATTCAGTACTTC
TRBV10-3	-	TRBJ2-2	TRBD2	CAISDTSENTGELFF	TGTGCCATCAGTGATACTAGCGAAAACACCGGGGAGCTGTTTTTT
TRBV2	-	TRBJ1-1	-	CASSITLNTEAFF	TGTGCCAGCAGTATTACATTGAACACTGAAGCTTTCTTT
TRBV7-9	-	TRBJ2-7	-	CASSHMTGYSSYEQYF	TGTGCCAGCAGCCATATGACAGGATATTCCTCGTACGAGCAGTACTTC
TRBV5-1	-	TRBJ2-2	-	CASSLAGELFF	TGCGCCAGCAGCTTGGCCGGGGAGCTGTTTTTT
TRBV20-1	few	TRBJ1-2	TRBD1	CSASTGGHGYTF	TGCAGTGCTAGTACAGGGGGCCATGGCTACACCTTC
TRBV7-9	-	TRBJ2-1	-	CASSLTRGENNEQFF	TGTGCCAGCAGCTTAACTCGTGGAGAGAACAATGAGCAGTTCTTC
TRBV3-1/TRBV3-2	few	TRBJ1-6	TRBD1	CASSQTGTDNSPLHF	TGTGCCAGCAGCCAGACAGGGACCGATAATTCACCCCTCCACTTT
TRBV12-3/TRBV12-4	once	TRBJ1-5	-	CASHKDGNQPQHF	TGTGCCAGCCATAAGGACGGGAATCAGCCCCAGCATTTT
TRBV19	few	TRBJ1-6	-	CASSLRPDRSPLHF	TGTGCCAGTAGTCTCCGCCCCGACAGGTCACCCCTCCACTTT
TRBV5-1	-	TRBJ1-1	-	CASSLGYRENTEAFF	TGCGCCAGCAGCTTAGGCTACAGGGAGAACACTGAAGCTTTCTTT
TRBV27	-	TRBJ2-7	TRBD2	CATYGGGRVEEQYF	TGTGCCACCTACGGGGGCGGGAGGGTTGAGGAGCAGTACTTC
TRBV5-1	-	TRBJ2-3	TRBD1	CASSFGQGADTQYF	TGCGCCAGCAGCTTTGGGCAGGGGGCAGATACGCAGTATTTT
TRBV6-1	-	TRBJ1-1	-	CASSEVSGVGVTTEAFF	TGTGCCAGCAGTGAAGTCTCAGGGGTGGGAGTAACCACTGAAGCTTTCTTT
TRBV11-3	-	TRBJ1-2	-	CASSFEEQPNYGYTF	TGTGCCAGCAGCTTCGAGGAACAACCCAACTATGGCTACACCTTC
TRBV2	-	TRBJ1-1	-	CASTAQGTGTEAFF	TGTGCCAGCACCGCTCAGGGGACTGGAACTGAAGCTTTCTTT
TRBV25-1	-	TRBJ1-2	TRBD1	CASRADRANGYTF	TGTGCCAGCAGGGCGGACAGGGCTAATGGCTACACCTTC
TRBV5-1	-	TRBJ2-1	-	CASSPEGGSYNEQFF	TGCGCCAGCAGCCCGGAAGGGGGCTCCTACAATGAGCAGTTCTTC
TRBV28	once	TRBJ1-1	-	CASSLGGGNTEAFF	TGTGCCAGCAGTTTAGGTGGGGGGAACACTGAAGCTTTCTTT
TRBV7-2	-	TRBJ2-5	TRBD2	CASSFNSGSGETQYF	TGTGCCAGCAGTTTTAATAGCGGGTCGGGAGAGACCCAGTACTTC
TRBV5-1	once	TRBJ2-1	-	CASSYLAGPSYNEQFF	TGCGCCAGCAGCTACTTGGCGGGTCCCTCATACAATGAGCAGTTCTTC
TRBV7-2	-	TRBJ1-1	-	CASSSTKGGKNTEAFF	TGTGCCAGCAGCTCTACGAAGGGGGGAAAGAACACTGAAGCTTTCTTT
TRBV7-8	few	TRBJ1-2	-	CASSLSVGYGYTF	TGTGCCAGCAGCTTAAGCGTGGGGTATGGCTACACCTTC
TRBV28	-	TRBJ1-2	-	CASSSPGFGYGYTF	TGTGCCAGCAGCTCCCCCGGCTTCGGCTATGGCTACACCTTC
TRBV11-2	-	TRBJ1-1	-	CASSLMGGTTEAFF	TGTGCCAGCAGCTTAATGGGGGGGACCACTGAAGCTTTCTTT
TRBV27	-	TRBJ1-1	-	CASKLGRYTEAFF	TGTGCCAGCAAACTGGGACGGTACACTGAAGCTTTCTTT
TRBV10-3	-	TRBJ1-1	-	CAIRSDLNTEAFF	TGTGCCATCAGATCAGATTTGAACACTGAAGCTTTCTTT
TRBV2	-	TRBJ2-1	TRBD2	CASSAGTSNEQFF	TGTGCCAGCAGTGCTGGGACTAGCAATGAGCAGTTCTTC
TRBV5-1	-	TRBJ1-1	-	CASSLGMNTEAFF	TGCGCCAGCAGCTTGGGGATGAACACTGAAGCTTTCTTT
TRBV18	-	TRBJ1-2	-	CASSHGGDYGYTF	TGTGCCAGCTCACACGGGGGAGACTATGGCTACACCTTC